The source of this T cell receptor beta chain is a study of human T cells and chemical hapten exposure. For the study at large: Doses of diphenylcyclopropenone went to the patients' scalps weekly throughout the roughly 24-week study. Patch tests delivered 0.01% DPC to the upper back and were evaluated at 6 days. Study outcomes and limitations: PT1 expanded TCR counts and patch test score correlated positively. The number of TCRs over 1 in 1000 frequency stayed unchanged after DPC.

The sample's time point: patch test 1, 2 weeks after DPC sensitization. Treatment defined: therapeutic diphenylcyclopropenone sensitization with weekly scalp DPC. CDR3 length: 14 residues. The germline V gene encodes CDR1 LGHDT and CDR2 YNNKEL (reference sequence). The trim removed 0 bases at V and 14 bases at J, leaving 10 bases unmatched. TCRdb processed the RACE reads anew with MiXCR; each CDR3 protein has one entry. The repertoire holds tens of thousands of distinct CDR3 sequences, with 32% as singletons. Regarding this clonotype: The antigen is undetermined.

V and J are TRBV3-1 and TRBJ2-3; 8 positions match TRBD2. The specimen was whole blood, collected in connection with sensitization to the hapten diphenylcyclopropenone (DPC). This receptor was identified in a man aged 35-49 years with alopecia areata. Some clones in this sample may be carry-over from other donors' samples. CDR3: CASSQDQSGREGYF. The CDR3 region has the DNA TGTGCCAGCAGCCAAGATCAGTCCGGGAGGGAGGGGTATTTT.